These 13 T cell receptor beta chains came from one sample sequenced in a study of OX40 agonist ivuxolimab in advanced cancers. Produced via immunoSEQ multiplex PCR; TCRdb's table is partial and in-frame only. This repertoire shows 80,000 to 100,000 clones, around 90% found once; its top ten account for around 1.5%. Specimen: CD4+ or CD8+ T cells sorted from blood, collected in a trial of the OX40 agonist ivuxolimab. These receptors were obtained from an adult with an advanced solid tumor such as melanoma, head and neck, liver or kidney cancer.

The V and J genes are TRBV11-3 and TRBJ1-1; D perhaps matches TRBD1 (6 bases). In germline, CDR1 is SGHNT, CDR2 YENEEA. CDR3 size: 15 residues. V lost 1 base to trimming and J lost 1 base, with 10 bases between them. The CDR3 sequence: CASSLAPRGNTEAFF. The CDR3 DNA reads as TGTGCCAGCAGCTTAGCCCCCAGGGGGAACACTGAAGCTTTCTTT.

This clone was seen a handful of times. The rearrangement links TRBV28 to TRBJ2-1, with unresolved D. The CDR3 extends over 13 amino acids. Germline loops: CDR1 MDHEN, CDR2 SYDVKM. The V end was cut by 8 bases, the J end by 4 bases, with 12 bases between. The CDR3 DNA reads as TGTGCCAGCGAAACCCGGGCATACAATGAGCAGTTCTTC. This sequence encodes CASETRAYNEQFF.

The gene calls are TRBV7-6 and TRBJ2-3; D is possibly TRBD2 (5 bases). The length of the CDR3 is 14 residues. Trimming left V 0 bases short and J 5 bases short, with 9 bases between. Germline CDR1 is SGHVS and CDR2 is FNYEAQ. The chain's CDR3 is CASSLAEREDTQYF. CDR3 coding DNA: TGTGCCAGCAGCTTAGCGGAGAGGGAAGATACGCAGTATTTT. The full variable domain, in which reference TRBV7-6 and TRBJ2-3 provide the parts outside the CDR3, is GAGVSQSPRYKVTKRGQDVALRCDPISGHVSLYWYRQALGQGPEFLTYFNYEAQQDKSGLPNDRFSAERPEGSISTLTIQRTEQRDSAMYRCASSLAEREDTQYFGPGTRLTVL.

The chain combines TRBV7-2 with TRBJ2-5; no clear D. This CDR3 has 14 residues. V was cut by 5 bases and J by 5 bases, with 15 bases left in between. Germline loops: CDR1 SGHTA, CDR2 FQGNSA. The CDR3, as DNA: TGTGCCAGCAGCCCCTATTCAGGTTCGGAGACCCAGTACTTC. Its translation is CASSPYSGSETQYF.

Turning to this clone: Additional DNA sequences in this sample encode the identical CDR3. The chain employs TRBV5-1 and TRBJ1-2; D possibly corresponds to TRBD1 (6 bases). The CDR3 covers 13 residues. Germline CDR1 SGHRS, CDR2 YFSETQ. V dropped 0 bases and J dropped 6 bases, with 9 bases sitting between them. CDR3 sequence: CASSLGAGDGYTF. CDR3 DNA: TGCGCCAGCAGCTTGGGGGCAGGGGATGGCTACACCTTC.

The rearrangement links TRBV2 to TRBJ1-1; D uncertain. V lost 5 bases and J 0 bases, leaving 22 bases between the germline ends. The CDR3 is made up of 18 amino acids. Germline V gene sequence: CDR1 SNHLY, CDR2 FYNNEI. The CDR3 nucleotides read TGTGCCAGCAGTCGTTGCCCCGGAGGCAGGACGATGAACACTGAAGCTTTCTTT. Its translation: CASSRCPGGRTMNTEAFF.

This chain links TRBV5-1 with TRBJ2-2; 7 bases fit TRBD1. J was trimmed by 7 bases and V by 0 bases; bases with no gene match: 9. Germline CDR1 SGHRS, CDR2 YFSETQ. The CDR3 length is 16 residues. The CDR3 spells CASSLVAGGMSGELFF. Here the CDR3 DNA reads TGCGCCAGCAGCTTGGTAGCAGGGGGTATGAGCGGGGAGCTGTTTTTT.

The chain recombines TRBV6-1 with TRBJ1-1; D may be TRBD1 (6 bases). The CDR3 sequence is 14 residues long. Germline values: CDR1 MNHNS, CDR2 SASEGT. Between the trimmed V and J ends, which lost 4 bases and 10 bases, there was a span of 19 bases. As DNA, the CDR3 is TGTGCCAGCAGTGGCGGCCGGGACACAAGCAGAGCTTTCTTT. It specifies CASSGGRDTSRAFF.

The chain joins TRBV19 to TRBJ1-2; maybe TRBD1 (6 bases). Germline V CDR1 and CDR2: LNHDA, SQIVND (reference sequence). Trimming shortened V by 2 bases and J by 8 bases, and 18 bases separated the two germline ends. The CDR3 runs 15 residues. The CDR3 here is CASSIRTAPGGGYTF. CDR3 DNA sequence: TGTGCCAGTAGTATAAGGACGGCTCCGGGGGGCGGCTACACCTTC. Looking up the rest from reference TRBV19 and TRBJ1-2 gives the full variable domain: DGGITQSPKYLFRKEGQNVTLSCEQNLNHDAMYWYRQDPGQGLRLIYYSQIVNDFQKGDIAEGYSVSREKKESFPLTVTSAQKNPTAFYLCASSIRTAPGGGYTFGSGTRLTVV.

V is TRBV7-2 and J is TRBJ2-1; TRBD2 matches 9 bases. CDR3 length equals 17 residues. J lost 6 bases, V lost 2 bases, and 11 bases had no gene match. The germline gives CDR1 SGHTA, CDR2 FQGNSA. CDR3 nucleotide sequence: TGTGCCAGCAGCTTAAACCCAACCGGGACTAGCCCCAATGAGCAGTTCTTC. Protein product: CASSLNPTGTSPNEQFF.

The V gene is TRBV2, the J gene TRBJ2-6; 9 positions match TRBD1. Germline V lookup: CDR1 SNHLY, CDR2 FYNNEI. The V segment lost 7 bases and the J segment 4 bases; nucleotides outside the gene matches: 8. The CDR3 length is 16 residues. CDR3 in DNA: TGTGCCAGCACTCTGGGACAGGGCTCCGGGGCCAACGTCCTGACTTTC. This translates into CASTLGQGSGANVLTF.

The genes are TRBV29-1 and TRBJ2-2, with 11 bases fitting TRBD2. Germline V gene data show CDR1 as SQVTM and CDR2 as ANQGSEA. Trimming cost V 6 bases and J 6 bases; bases outside gene matches: 6. CDR3 size: 14 residues. The CDR3 DNA reads TGCAGCGTATCCGTAGCGGGAGGGGCCGGGGAGCTGTTTTTT. It encodes CSVSVAGGAGELFF.

The V and J genes are TRBV23-1 and TRBJ1-3; D remains unclear. TRBV23-1 is known as an ORF, though its function is uncertain. The CDR3 is 15 residues long. The ends were cut back, 1 base at V and 0 bases at J, with 7 bases in the middle. In DNA form, the CDR3 reads TGCGCCAGCAGTCAATGGACGGTCTCTGGAAACACCATATATTTT. It encodes CASSQWTVSGNTIYF.